Presented here are 9 T cell receptor beta chains from one specimen sequenced in a study of blood T cell repertoires in COVID-19 (TCRdb year 2020). The receptor library was made with the immunoSEQ multiplex PCR assay. TCRdb stores this immuneACCESS table with in-frame sequences only. Part of the clones is absent; in the studies checked, under half of the shortfall reflects unresolved V genes, and no reason is known for the rest. The sample table shows roughly 100,000 clones, and around nine tenths are seen once. The ten largest clonotypes hold around 10% of the sample. Material for sequencing was peripheral blood. These receptors came from a man aged 80 or over with acute or convalescent COVID-19.

The chain links TRBV3-1 (or the pseudogene TRBV3-2) to TRBJ2-5; TRBD2 agrees at 10 bases. The germline V gene encodes CDR1 LGHDT and CDR2 YNNKEL (reference sequence). The CDR3 extends over 17 amino acids. V shed 3 bases, J shed 4 bases, and the junction held 11 bases outside the gene matches. CDR3 sequence reads: CASSHELERGGRETQYF. The CDR3 DNA reads as TGTGCCAGCAGCCACGAACTGGAGCGGGGGGGCAGAGAGACCCAGTACTTC.

This chain uses TRBV9 with TRBJ1-1, with 8 bases identical to TRBD1. Germline CDR1 is SGDLS and CDR2 is YYNGEE. There are 16 residues in the CDR3. V lost 6 bases, J lost 6 bases, and 16 bases stayed unmatched. In DNA form, the CDR3 reads TGTGCCAGCACCGGGGCAGGGGGCAGGGGGCGTCCTGAAGCTTTCTTT. Translation gives CASTGAGGRGRPEAFF.

V gene TRBV7-3 combines with J gene TRBJ2-1, with TRBD2 matching over 10 bases. Per the germline V gene, CDR1 is SGHTA and CDR2 is FQGTGA. Unmatched junction bases numbered 4, after V lost 4 bases and J lost 1 base. The CDR3 covers 16 residues. The DNA of the CDR3 is TGTGCCAGCAGCTCCGGACTAGCGGTTTCCTACAATGAGCAGTTCTTC. It encodes CASSSGLAVSYNEQFF.

J is TRBJ1-5 and V is TRBV6-1, with a possible D match to TRBD1 (5 bases). V dropped 1 base and J dropped 4 bases, with 8 bases sitting between them. The CDR3 spans 14 residues. CDR1 MNHNS and CDR2 SASEGT come from the germline V gene. In nucleotides, the CDR3 is TGTGCCAGCAGTGAAGTACAGGTAAATCAGCCCCAGCATTTT. It translates to CASSEVQVNQPQHF.

CDR3 protein: CTTSGSSYNEQFF. The CDR3 nucleotides read TGTACTACCTCAGGAAGCTCCTACAATGAGCAGTTCTTC. This chain joins TRBV7-2 and TRBJ2-1; D is unclear. Germline V gene data show CDR1 as SGHTA and CDR2 as FQGNSA. This CDR3 is 13 amino acids long.

This chain links TRBV9 with TRBJ2-2; 13 bases are a match to TRBD2. Looked up from germline, CDR1 is SGDLS and CDR2 is YYNGEE. V gave up 0 bases and J gave up 4 bases; unmatched junction bases: 3. The CDR3 spans 17 residues. CDR3 residues: CASSVGGLAGSTGELFF. CDR3 in DNA: TGTGCCAGCAGCGTAGGGGGACTAGCGGGGAGCACCGGGGAGCTGTTTTTT.

The chain uses TRBV3-1 (or the pseudogene TRBV3-2) and TRBJ2-7; 7 bases map to TRBD2. The CDR3 contains 17 residues. CDR1 LGHDT and CDR2 YNNKEL come from the germline V gene (reference sequence). The J segment lost 0 bases and the V segment lost 4 bases, leaving 12 bases of the junction unmatched. This CDR3 is CASSLPLGGSSSYEQYF. The CDR3 DNA is TGTGCCAGCAGCCTACCCCTGGGGGGGTCATCCTCCTACGAGCAGTACTTC.

The chain combines TRBV9 with TRBJ1-1, with 11 bases lining up with TRBD1. Germline values: CDR1 SGDLS, CDR2 YYNGEE. CDR3 length: 14 amino acids. With 3 bases clipped from V and 5 bases from J, the junction kept 3 bases outside the gene matches. CDR3: CASSAGQGATEAFF. CDR3 DNA: TGTGCCAGCAGCGCAGGACAGGGGGCGACTGAAGCTTTCTTT. Drawing the rest from reference TRBV9 and TRBJ1-1, the complete variable domain is DSGVTQTPKHLITATGQRVTLRCSPRSGDLSVYWYQQSLDQGLQFLIQYYNGEERAKGNILERFSAQQFPDLHSELNLSSLELGDSALYFCASSAGQGATEAFFGQGTRLTVV.

V usage is TRBV19 and J usage is TRBJ2-7, with D maybe TRBD1 (5 bases). This CDR3 has 11 amino acids. V shed 5 bases and J shed 9 bases, with 11 bases lying between them. The V gene's germline CDR1 is LNHDA and CDR2 SQIVND (reference sequence). CDR3: CASSPVQGQYF. The DNA for the CDR3 is TGTGCCAGTAGTCCTGTCCAGGGGCAGTACTTC.